The present entry profiles one T cell receptor (beta chain) with its context. The antigen is undetermined. The sample is drawn from a study of cytomegalovirus exposure and HLA in healthy donors. Across the study: A preliminary data release comprised around 85 million unique TCRs obtained from HLA-typed donors. Study observations and caveats: 150 to 200 TCR beta chains were listed as cytomegalovirus-associated.

Amplification used 60 Vbeta primers and 13 Jbeta primers. Method: immunoSEQ multiplex PCR; TCRdb's copy keeps in-frame clones and lacks some. The profile shows approximately 170,000 clones, around 81% of them singletons. CDR1 is SGHRS, CDR2 YFSETQ, per germline. Germline trimming cut 2 bases from V and 5 bases from J; bases unmatched to any gene: 14. CDR3 length equals 17 residues. The TCR comes from a man aged 35-49 years in good health and CMV-seronegative. Input material: PBMCs. This chain uses TRBV5-1 with TRBJ2-5, with 8 bases aligning to TRBD2. The CDR3 loop reads CASSLTLSGSGGETQYF. CDR3 DNA: TGCGCCAGCAGCTTAACCCTCTCAGGTTCGGGAGGGGAGACCCAGTACTTC. The full variable domain, completed using reference TRBV5-1 and TRBJ2-5, is KAGVTQTPRYLIKTRGQQVTLSCSPISGHRSVSWYQQTPGQGLQFLFEYFSETQRNKGNFPGRFSGRQFSNSRSEMNVSTLELGDSALYLCASSLTLSGSGGETQYFGPGTRLLVL.